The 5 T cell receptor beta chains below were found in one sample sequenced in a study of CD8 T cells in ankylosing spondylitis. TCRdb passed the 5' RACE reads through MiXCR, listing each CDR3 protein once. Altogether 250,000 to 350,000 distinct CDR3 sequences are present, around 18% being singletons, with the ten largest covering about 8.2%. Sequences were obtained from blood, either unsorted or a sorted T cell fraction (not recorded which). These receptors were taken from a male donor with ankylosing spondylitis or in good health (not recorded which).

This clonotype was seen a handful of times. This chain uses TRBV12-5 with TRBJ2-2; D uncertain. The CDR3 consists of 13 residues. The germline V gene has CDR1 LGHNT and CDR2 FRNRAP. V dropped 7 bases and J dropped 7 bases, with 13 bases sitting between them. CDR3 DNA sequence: TGTGCTAGTGCCATCGGTCAGGTCGGGGAGCTGTTTTTT. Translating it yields CASAIGQVGELFF.

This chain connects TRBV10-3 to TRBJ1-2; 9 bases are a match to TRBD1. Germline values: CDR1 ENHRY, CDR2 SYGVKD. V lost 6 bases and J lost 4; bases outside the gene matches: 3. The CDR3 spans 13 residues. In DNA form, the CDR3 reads TGTGCCATCAGATGGGACAGGGTCTATGGCTACACCTTC. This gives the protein CAIRWDRVYGYTF.

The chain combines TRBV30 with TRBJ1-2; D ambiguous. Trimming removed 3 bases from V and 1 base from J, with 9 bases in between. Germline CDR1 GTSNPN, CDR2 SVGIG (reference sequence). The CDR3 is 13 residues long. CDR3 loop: CAWSPLHNYGYTF. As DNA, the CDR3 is TGTGCCTGGAGCCCCCTCCATAACTATGGCTACACCTTC.

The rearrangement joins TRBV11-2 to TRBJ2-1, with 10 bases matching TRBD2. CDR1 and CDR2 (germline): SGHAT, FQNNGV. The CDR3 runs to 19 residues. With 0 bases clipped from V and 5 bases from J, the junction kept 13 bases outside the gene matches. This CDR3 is CASSLDGGASGRRNNEQFF. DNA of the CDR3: TGTGCCAGCAGCTTAGACGGGGGGGCTAGCGGGAGACGTAACAATGAGCAGTTCTTC.

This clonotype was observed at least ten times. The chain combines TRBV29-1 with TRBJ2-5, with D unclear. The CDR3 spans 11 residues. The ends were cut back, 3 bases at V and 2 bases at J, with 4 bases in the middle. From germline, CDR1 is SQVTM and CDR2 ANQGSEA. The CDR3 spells CSVDPQETQYF. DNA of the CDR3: TGCAGCGTTGATCCTCAAGAGACCCAGTACTTC.